A selection of T cell receptor beta chains follows, all from one sample in a study of T cell repertoires in cytomegalovirus infection. Their antigen targets remain unknown. MiXCR, run by TCRdb on the reads, gives a single entry per CDR3 protein. The table has a few hundred thousand distinct CDR3 sequences, approximately 42% seen once. This material consisted of cultured PBMCs, taken from culture after CMV antigen stimulation. These receptors all stem from a human donor in good health (CMV status not recorded). Some clones in this sample may be carry-over from other donors' samples. Each CDR3 is given with its conserved first and last residue. Fields, in order: J gene, CDR3 length, D gene, V gene, clone size, CDR3 DNA, CDR3 protein. A D gene is named only where the DNA matches it firmly. The size field is filled for only some rows; it gives once, few, many or a size class.

J: TRBJ1-2
length: 17
D: TRBD1
V: TRBV29-1
size: -
DNA: TGCAGCGTTGAAGATAGGGACAGGGGGCGAGGGAATGATGGCTACACCTTC
CDR3: CSVEDRDRGRGNDGYTF

J: TRBJ2-2
length: 18
D: TRBD1
V: TRBV7-2
size: many
DNA: TGTGCCAGCAGCTTAATCCCGACAGGGGGCAGATACACCGGGGAGCTGTTTTTT
CDR3: CASSLIPTGGRYTGELFF

J: TRBJ2-7
length: 13
D: -
V: TRBV11-2
size: few
DNA: TGTGCCAGCAGCTCGCAGGGACCCCTGAGGCGGTACTTC
CDR3: CASSSQGPLRRYF

J: TRBJ2-1
length: 17
D: TRBD2
V: TRBV6-5
size: -
DNA: TGTGCCAGCAGCCGCCGAACCGGGACTAGCGGCAACAATGAGCAGTTCTTC
CDR3: CASSRRTGTSGNNEQFF

J: TRBJ2-7
length: 16
D: -
V: TRBV6-1
size: -
DNA: TGTGCCAGCAGTTCCAGTCTGGCCCAAAGCTCCTACGAGCAGTACTTC
CDR3: CASSSSLAQSSYEQYF

J: TRBJ2-7
length: 14
D: -
V: TRBV10-3
size: -
DNA: TGTGCCATCAGTGAAGGGAACAGGGTGCCCGAGCAGTACTTC
CDR3: CAISEGNRVPEQYF

J: TRBJ2-3
length: 16
D: TRBD2
V: TRBV7-2
size: -
DNA: TGTGCCAGCAGCCCCCGTAGCGGGAGGGCGTTGAATACGCAGTATTTT
CDR3: CASSPRSGRALNTQYF

J: TRBJ2-5
length: 15
D: -
V: TRBV20-1
size: -
DNA: TGCAGTGCTAGGCTGGAGGGGAATAACCAAGAGACCCAGTACTTC
CDR3: CSARLEGNNQETQYF

J: TRBJ2-2
length: 15
D: -
V: TRBV20-1
size: few
DNA: TGCAGTGCTAGAGATTACGGAACGAACACCGGGGAGCTGTTTTTT
CDR3: CSARDYGTNTGELFF

J: TRBJ2-7
length: 14
D: TRBD2
V: TRBV7-2
size: many
DNA: TGTGCCAGCAGCTTGGACGGGAGGCCCTACGAGCAGTACTTC
CDR3: CASSLDGRPYEQYF

J: TRBJ2-7
length: 16
D: -
V: TRBV7-2
size: -
DNA: TGTGCCAGCAGCTTAGGATCAGGAGCGGGCCACTACGAGCAGTACTTC
CDR3: CASSLGSGAGHYEQYF

J: TRBJ2-5
length: 14
D: -
V: TRBV7-6
size: few
DNA: TGTGCCAGCAGCTTCTCAGGGGAGCAAGAGACCCAGTACTTC
CDR3: CASSFSGEQETQYF

J: TRBJ2-3
length: 16
D: TRBD2
V: TRBV7-2
size: many
DNA: TGTGCCAGCAGCGGGAGAGCGGGAGGGTTCACAGATACGCAGTATTTT
CDR3: CASSGRAGGFTDTQYF

J: TRBJ2-1
length: 14
D: TRBD1
V: TRBV19
size: -
DNA: TGTGCCAGTAGCGAACAGGGGGGAATCAATGAGCAGTTCTTC
CDR3: CASSEQGGINEQFF

J: TRBJ2-7
length: 15
D: -
V: TRBV7-2
size: few
DNA: TGTGCCAGCAGCTATCTCCCGGGACTCACCCACGAGCAGTACTTC
CDR3: CASSYLPGLTHEQYF

J: TRBJ2-7
length: 14
D: TRBD2
V: TRBV5-6
size: -
DNA: TGTGCCAGCAGCTTTTCTAGCGGGAGACGTGAGCAGTACTTC
CDR3: CASSFSSGRREQYF

J: TRBJ1-5
length: 15
D: TRBD1
V: TRBV7-6
size: -
DNA: TGTGCCAGCAGTGTACAGGGGTTGGGCAATCAGCCCCAGCATTTT
CDR3: CASSVQGLGNQPQHF